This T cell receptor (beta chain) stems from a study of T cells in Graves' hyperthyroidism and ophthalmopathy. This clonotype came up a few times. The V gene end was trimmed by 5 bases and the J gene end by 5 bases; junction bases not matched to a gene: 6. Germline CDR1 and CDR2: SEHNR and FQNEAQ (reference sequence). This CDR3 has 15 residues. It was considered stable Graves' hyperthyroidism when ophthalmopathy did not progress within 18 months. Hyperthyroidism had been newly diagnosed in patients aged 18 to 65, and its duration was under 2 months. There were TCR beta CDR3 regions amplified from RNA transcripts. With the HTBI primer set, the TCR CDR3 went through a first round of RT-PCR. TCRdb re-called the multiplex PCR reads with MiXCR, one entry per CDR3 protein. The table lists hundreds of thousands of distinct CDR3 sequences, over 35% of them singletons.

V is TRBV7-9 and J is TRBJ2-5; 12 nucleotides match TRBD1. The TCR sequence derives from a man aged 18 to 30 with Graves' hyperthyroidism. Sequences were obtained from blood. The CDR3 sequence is CASSPGTGGVETQYF. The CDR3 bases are TGTGCCAGCAGCCCCGGGACAGGGGGCGTCGAGACCCAGTACTTC. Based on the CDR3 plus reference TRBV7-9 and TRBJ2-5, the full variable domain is DTGVSQNPRHKITKRGQNVTFRCDPISEHNRLYWYRQTLGQGPEFLTYFQNEAQLEKSRLLSDRFSAERPKGSFSTLEIQRTEQGDSAMYLCASSPGTGGVETQYFGPGTRLLVL.